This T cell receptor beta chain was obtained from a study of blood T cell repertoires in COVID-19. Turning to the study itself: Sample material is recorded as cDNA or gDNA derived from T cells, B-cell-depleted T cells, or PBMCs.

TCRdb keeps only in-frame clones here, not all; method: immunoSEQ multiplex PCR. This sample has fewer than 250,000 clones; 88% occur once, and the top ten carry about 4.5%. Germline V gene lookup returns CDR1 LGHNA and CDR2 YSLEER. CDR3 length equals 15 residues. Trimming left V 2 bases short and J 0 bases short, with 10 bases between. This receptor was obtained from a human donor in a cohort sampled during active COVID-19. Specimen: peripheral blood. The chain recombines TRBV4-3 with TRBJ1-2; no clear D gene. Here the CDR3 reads CASSQTADTNYGYTF. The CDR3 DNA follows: TGCGCCAGCAGCCAAACGGCAGACACTAACTATGGCTACACCTTC.